This passage covers 27 T cell receptor beta chains from one sample sequenced in a study of T cell changes during pregnancy in multiple sclerosis. This table comes from immunoSEQ multiplex PCR, and its TCRdb copy is limited to in-frame clones, with some not included. The data contain about 120,000 clones, 80% to 95% of them seen just once; the ten biggest clones take up roughly 1.4%. Sequenced here: peripheral blood, sampled in the third trimester of pregnancy. All receptors derive from a female donor with multiple sclerosis, enrolled in a pregnancy study.

The V call is TRBV5-1, the J call TRBJ2-1; 7 bases map to TRBD2. V shed 5 bases and J 5 bases; nucleotides not matched to a gene: 10. Germline assignment: CDR1 SGHRS and CDR2 YFSETQ. The CDR3 has 15 amino acids. As DNA, the CDR3 is TGCGCCAGCAGAGACCCGTCTGGGGGGGACAATGAGCAGTTCTTC. Translated, it gives CASRDPSGGDNEQFF.

The chain is built from TRBV10-3 and TRBJ2-4; 8 bases fit TRBD1. Per germline, CDR1 ENHRY and CDR2 SYGVKD. Unmatched junction bases numbered 4, after V lost 4 bases and J lost 5 bases. The length of the CDR3 is 14 residues. CDR3 amino acids: CAISADRDENIQYF. The CDR3 region has the DNA TGTGCCATCAGTGCGGACAGGGACGAAAACATTCAGTACTTC.

This chain joins TRBV28 and TRBJ2-7; the D gene is possibly TRBD1 (6 bases). V shed 5 bases and J shed 10 bases, with 12 bases lying between them. Per the germline V gene, CDR1 is MDHEN and CDR2 is SYDVKM. This CDR3 region has 11 residues. The CDR3 spells CASSPRQDQYF. CDR3 DNA: TGTGCCAGCAGTCCTAGACAGGACCAGTACTTC. The full variable domain, its missing parts supplied by reference TRBV28 and TRBJ2-7, is DVKVTQSSRYLVKRTGEKVFLECVQDMDHENMFWYRQDPGLGLRLIYFSYDVKMKEKGDIPEGYSVSREKKERFSLILESASTNQTSMYLCASSPRQDQYFGPGTRLTVT.

V gene TRBV7-3 combines with J gene TRBJ2-3; no firm D call. Trimming stripped 1 base from V and 4 bases from J, with 9 bases between. In germline, CDR1 is SGHTA, CDR2 FQGTGA. This CDR3 comprises 14 residues. CDR3 region: CASSLSVVADTQYF. In DNA form, the CDR3 reads TGTGCCAGCAGCTTAAGTGTAGTAGCAGATACGCAGTATTTT.

The chain couples TRBV19 to TRBJ2-2; 10 bases are a match to TRBD1. The CDR3 is 14 residues long. Germline trimming cut 5 bases from V and 5 bases from J; bases unmatched to any gene: 2. In germline, CDR1 is LNHDA, CDR2 SQIVND (reference sequence). CDR3 in amino acids: CASSPDRGTGELFF. The CDR3 nucleotides are TGTGCCAGTAGTCCGGACAGGGGGACCGGGGAGCTGTTTTTT.

The rearrangement uses TRBV7-6 and TRBJ2-7, with TRBD2 matching over 7 bases. The J segment lost 7 bases and the V segment lost 0 bases, leaving 12 bases of the junction unmatched. The CDR3 runs to 16 residues. Germline V CDR1 and CDR2: SGHVS, FNYEAQ. The CDR3 sequence is CASSLAASGVAREQYF. In DNA form, the CDR3 reads TGTGCCAGCAGCTTAGCGGCTAGCGGAGTGGCCCGAGAGCAGTACTTC.

The chain combines TRBV9 with TRBJ2-5, with 8 bases matching TRBD1. Trimming cost V 4 bases and J 1 base; bases outside gene matches: 15. In germline, CDR1 is SGDLS, CDR2 YYNGEE. CDR3 length: 18 amino acids. CDR3 bases: TGTGCCAGCAGCCCCCGGGCAGGGGGCGGTCTGGTCCAAGAGACCCAGTACTTC. It codes for CASSPRAGGGLVQETQYF.

The V and J genes are TRBV5-6 and TRBJ2-4, with TRBD1 matching over 12 bases. V was pared by 4 bases and J by 6 bases, with 11 bases of the junction left unmatched. Germline CDR1 and CDR2: SGHDT and YYEEEE. The CDR3 runs to 17 residues. The DNA of the CDR3 is TGTGCCAGCAGCCCGGTCGGGACAGGGGGCGCCGGAAACATTCAGTACTTC. It encodes CASSPVGTGGAGNIQYF.

The chain couples TRBV7-8 to TRBJ2-7; weak D call: TRBD2 (7 bases). Per the germline V gene, CDR1 is SGHVS and CDR2 is FQNEAQ. V was pared by 5 bases and J by 10 bases, with 18 bases between. The CDR3 totals 13 residues. The CDR3 DNA sequence: TGTGCCAGCAGCAATCTAGGGGGAGGGGACCAGTACTTC. Residues: CASSNLGGGDQYF.

The V call is TRBV30, the J call TRBJ1-1; D is unresolved. Per germline, CDR1 GTSNPN and CDR2 SVGIG (reference sequence). Trimming took 7 bases from V and 0 from J, leaving 12 bases between them. This CDR3 is built from 13 residues. The chain's CDR3 is CASAGRLNTEAFF. CDR3 nucleotides: TGTGCCTCCGCGGGGAGGTTGAACACTGAAGCTTTCTTT.

This clone has just a few counts. CDR3 amino acids: CASTLTGMAEAFF. The CDR3 DNA follows: TGCGCCAGCACCCTCACAGGGATGGCTGAAGCTTTCTTT. This chain uses TRBV10-1 with TRBJ1-1, with D possibly matching TRBD1 (6 bases). CDR3 length: 13 residues. The V gene lost 7 bases and the J gene lost 6 bases, with 15 bases spanning the gap. The V gene's germline CDR1 is WNHNN and CDR2 SYGVQD (reference sequence).

V gene TRBV5-1 combines with J gene TRBJ2-7, with 9 bases lining up with TRBD1. V shed 0 bases and J 7 bases; nucleotides not matched to a gene: 8. This CDR3 comprises 15 residues. Germline CDR1 SGHRS, CDR2 YFSETQ. The CDR3 DNA sequence: TGCGCCAGCAGCTTGGTCCCGGGACAGGGTCGGGAGCAGTACTTC. This codes for CASSLVPGQGREQYF.

This clone was counted once. The CDR3 DNA follows: TGTGCCAGCAGCCTCGGGGTAGCGGGAGAAACTGAGCAGTTCTTC. Protein product: CASSLGVAGETEQFF. This chain links TRBV7-3 with TRBJ2-1; 9 nucleotides align to TRBD2. The CDR3 runs 15 residues. The V gene end was trimmed by 5 bases and the J gene end by 9 bases; junction bases not matched to a gene: 11. Germline CDR1 SGHTA, CDR2 FQGTGA.

J is TRBJ1-1 and V is TRBV10-3, with a weak D call TRBD1 (5 bases). This CDR3 is built from 11 residues. Between the trimmed V and J ends, which lost 8 bases and 3 bases, there was a span of 7 bases. Germline assignment: CDR1 ENHRY and CDR2 SYGVKD. Here the CDR3 DNA reads TGTGCCATCGGGGGGGACACTGAAGCTTTCTTT. Translated: CAIGGDTEAFF.

This rearrangement joins TRBV7-8 to TRBJ1-1; D is uncertain. The CDR3 runs 13 residues. The V end lost 1 base, the J end lost 1 base, and 4 bases lay between the germline ends. In germline, CDR1 is SGHVS, CDR2 FQNEAQ. This chain's CDR3 is CASSLGRNTEAFF. CDR3 DNA sequence: TGTGCCAGCAGCTTAGGTAGGAACACTGAAGCTTTCTTT.

The chain uses TRBV4-1 and TRBJ1-5, with 7 bases identical to TRBD1. With V trimmed by 4 bases and J by 7 bases, 10 bases remained unmatched. Germline V gives CDR1 MGHRA, CDR2 YSYEKL. The CDR3 has 15 amino acids. CDR3 bases: TGCGCCAGCAGCCCCGGCGGTGGGGACAGCCAGCCCCAGCATTTT. It codes for CASSPGGGDSQPQHF.

This clone was recorded only once. The chain uses TRBV28 and TRBJ1-2, with D uncertain. CDR1 and CDR2 (germline): MDHEN, SYDVKM. The CDR3 has 12 amino acids. The germline V and J ends were trimmed by 6 bases and 5 bases, with 10 bases remaining between them. This CDR3 reads CASSGEVYGYTF. The CDR3 bases are TGTGCCAGCAGCGGGGAGGTTTATGGCTACACCTTC.

CDR3 in DNA: TGTGCCAGCAGTGATCCTGGACACCATGGCTACACCTTC. Translated, it gives CASSDPGHHGYTF. The J gene is TRBJ1-2, the V gene TRBV27; TRBD1 might be the D (5 bases). This CDR3 is 13 amino acids long. The V and J ends lost 5 bases and 6 bases respectively, with 13 bases between them. Germline lookup yields CDR1 MNHEY and CDR2 SMNVEV (reference sequence).

The chain links TRBV10-1 to TRBJ1-5, with D hard to call. Germline V gene sequence: CDR1 WNHNN, CDR2 SYGVQD (reference sequence). This CDR3 has 13 residues. V lost 8 bases to trimming and J lost 4 bases, with 12 bases between them. The chain's CDR3 is CASSGGENQPQHF. The CDR3 coding sequence is TGCGCCAGCTCGGGCGGGGAAAATCAGCCCCAGCATTTT.

The chain combines TRBV5-1 with TRBJ2-1; 10 bases agree with TRBD2. Germline loops: CDR1 SGHRS, CDR2 YFSETQ. The ends lost 8 bases at V and 4 bases at J; junction bases unmatched: 6. The length of the CDR3 is 14 residues. The CDR3 sequence: CASTAGGQYNEQFF. The CDR3 region has the DNA TGCGCCAGTACAGCGGGGGGGCAATACAATGAGCAGTTCTTC.

This rearrangement joins TRBV5-6 to TRBJ2-1; 7 nucleotides agree with TRBD1. Unmatched junction bases numbered 9, after V lost 7 bases and J lost 5 bases. Germline V gene sequence: CDR1 SGHDT, CDR2 YYEEEE. The CDR3 spans 14 residues. CDR3 sequence (DNA): TGTGCCAGCCGCACAGGGGCCGCCAACAATGAGCAGTTCTTC. Encoded protein: CASRTGAANNEQFF.

The chain joins TRBV10-3 to TRBJ1-2; tentatively, D is TRBD1 (5 bases). This CDR3 is 13 amino acids long. Trimming left V 2 bases short and J 6 bases short, with 10 bases between. Germline V gene lookup returns CDR1 ENHRY and CDR2 SYGVKD. The CDR3: CAISEGQGDGYTF. DNA of the CDR3: TGTGCCATCAGTGAGGGGCAGGGCGATGGCTACACCTTC.

This chain connects TRBV7-8 to TRBJ1-5; 7 bases are shared with TRBD1. This CDR3 is 16 amino acids long. Unmatched junction bases numbered 5, after V lost 1 base and J lost 2 bases. Per germline, CDR1 SGHVS and CDR2 FQNEAQ. CDR3 in amino acids: CASSLDRGVGNQPQHF. Written as DNA, the CDR3 is TGTGCCAGCAGCTTAGACAGGGGTGTGGGCAATCAGCCCCAGCATTTT.

A note on this clone: Compared with germline, one end of the junction differs, possibly owing to a read error. This chain links TRBV7-3 with TRBJ2-2, with 7 bases fitting TRBD1. Germline V gene data show CDR1 as SGHTA and CDR2 as FQGTGA. This CDR3 is 15 amino acids long. The CDR3, as DNA: TGTGCCAGCCGCTTAGGGGGCTCGAGCACCGGGGAGCTGTTTTTT. It encodes CASRLGGSSTGELFF.

This chain's CDR3 is CASREESGSNYGYTF. Written as DNA, the CDR3 is TGTGCCAGCAGGGAGGAATCGGGGTCAAACTATGGCTACACCTTC. The chain has TRBV2 and TRBJ1-2, with D unresolved. This CDR3 has 15 amino acids. Germline V gene sequence: CDR1 SNHLY, CDR2 FYNNEI. Trimming removed 6 bases from V and 2 bases from J, with 16 bases in between. Combining the CDR3 with reference TRBV2 and TRBJ1-2 gives the whole variable domain EPEVTQTPSHQVTQMGQEVILRCVPISNHLYFYWYRQILGQKVEFLVSFYNNEISEKSEIFDDQFSVERPDGSNFTLKIRSTKLEDSAMYFCASREESGSNYGYTFGSGTRLTVV.

The chain uses TRBV19 and TRBJ2-2; TRBD1 matches at 7 bases. V was pared by 8 bases and J by 0 bases, with 3 bases of the junction left unmatched. In germline, CDR1 is LNHDA, CDR2 SQIVND (reference sequence). The CDR3 runs 14 residues. CDR3: CASGTDSNTGELFF. In DNA, the CDR3 is TGTGCCAGTGGGACAGATTCGAACACCGGGGAGCTGTTTTTT. The complete variable domain, with remaining parts taken from reference TRBV19 and TRBJ2-2, reads DGGITQSPKYLFRKEGQNVTLSCEQNLNHDAMYWYRQDPGQGLRLIYYSQIVNDFQKGDIAEGYSVSREKKESFPLTVTSAQKNPTAFYLCASGTDSNTGELFFGEGSRLTVL.

This chain links TRBV5-6 with TRBJ2-3; 13 nucleotides agree with TRBD2. This CDR3 is 17 amino acids long. Trimming removed 4 bases from V and 2 bases from J; junction bases left unmatched: 7. Germline V gene lookup returns CDR1 SGHDT and CDR2 YYEEEE. The CDR3 here is CASSHLLAGGLTDTQYF. CDR3 in DNA: TGTGCCAGCAGCCACCTACTAGCGGGGGGGCTCACAGATACGCAGTATTTT.